One and the same sample provided the 18 T cell receptor beta chains below, sequenced in a study of beta chain features in type 1 diabetes. Study-wide points: All four CD4+ subsets of Type 1 diabetes patients contained TCRB CDR3s that were moderately but significantly shorter.

As every portion of the isolated RNA was reverse transcribed, the sequencing read expressed TCRB transcripts. This table comes from immunoSEQ multiplex PCR, and its TCRdb copy is limited to in-frame clones, with some not included. The sample yields around 170,000 clones, approximately 8.7% seen once. Their target antigens are unknown. Source material: central memory CD4+ T cells from blood. The receptors originated from a woman aged 25-40 years with type 1 diabetes.

In its sample, this clone was seen a few times. The chain couples TRBV13 to TRBJ2-1; D possibly corresponds to TRBD2 (6 bases). The CDR3 length is 15 residues. Trimming pared 5 bases from V and 5 bases from J, leaving 16 bases between. Looked up from germline, CDR1 is PRHDT and CDR2 is FYEKMQ (reference sequence). CDR3 coding DNA: TGTGCCAGCAGCCCCGACAGTGGGGGGAACAATGAGCAGTTCTTC. Translating it yields CASSPDSGGNNEQFF.

This clone has a handful of counts. This chain uses TRBV2 with TRBJ2-2; TRBD1 matches at 7 bases. The CDR3 has 15 residues. Per the germline V gene, CDR1 is SNHLY and CDR2 is FYNNEI. V dropped 1 base and J dropped 6; count of bases not matched to a gene: 5. CDR3 loop: CASSEEEGTAGELFF. CDR3 sequence (DNA): TGTGCCAGCAGTGAAGAAGAGGGGACAGCCGGGGAGCTGTTTTTT.

This chain uses TRBV2 with TRBJ2-7, with D possibly being TRBD2 (5 bases). Germline V gene lookup returns CDR1 SNHLY and CDR2 FYNNEI. Trimming stripped 4 bases from V and 1 base from J, with 14 bases between. The CDR3 loop spans 15 amino acids. The CDR3: CASSGGQDPSYEQYF. CDR3 coding DNA: TGTGCCAGCAGTGGAGGGCAGGACCCTTCCTACGAGCAGTACTTC.

The rearrangement joins TRBV30 to TRBJ1-2; 8 positions agree with TRBD1. After removal of 0 bases from V and 14 bases from J, the junction contained 11 bases not matched to a gene. Germline CDR1 and CDR2: GTSNPN and SVGIG (reference sequence). The CDR3 loop spans 13 amino acids. The CDR3 coding sequence is TGTGCCTGGAGTGTACTAGGGACAGGACAGCAAACCTTC. Its translation is CAWSVLGTGQQTF.

A few counts support this clone. The chain links TRBV6-1 to TRBJ2-2; D perhaps matches TRBD2 (6 bases). V lost 8 bases and J 6 bases, leaving 16 bases between the germline ends. Germline assignment: CDR1 MNHNS and CDR2 SASEGT. The CDR3 has 14 amino acids. The CDR3 sequence is CASRRDSLAGELFF. CDR3 nucleotide sequence: TGTGCCAGCCGGCGGGATTCACTGGCCGGGGAGCTGTTTTTT.

Only a few counts were recorded for this clone. The rearrangement joins TRBV27 to TRBJ2-7; TRBD1 matches 11 bases. The CDR3 has 16 residues. Germline V lookup: CDR1 MNHEY, CDR2 SMNVEV (reference sequence). V shed 5 bases and J 7 bases; nucleotides not matched to a gene: 13. The CDR3: CASSLPPGQGGREQYF. In DNA, the CDR3 is TGTGCCAGCAGTCTTCCCCCGGGACAGGGGGGACGGGAGCAGTACTTC.

This clone was recorded a few times. This chain joins TRBV6-1 and TRBJ1-1, with 10 positions matching TRBD1. CDR3 length: 14 amino acids. From germline, CDR1 is MNHNS and CDR2 SASEGT. V shed 8 bases, J shed 3 bases, and the junction held 6 bases outside the gene matches. The CDR3 nucleotides are TGTGCCAGCGGACTGGACAGGGGGGACACTGAAGCTTTCTTT. It specifies CASGLDRGDTEAFF.

V gene TRBV5-1 combines with J gene TRBJ2-5; 9 nucleotides line up with TRBD2. Trimming at V came to 4 bases and at J to 5 bases, leaving 12 bases not matched to a gene. Germline V gene lookup returns CDR1 SGHRS and CDR2 YFSETQ. The CDR3 spans 16 residues. This chain's CDR3 is CASSPLGSGRGETQYF. Here the CDR3 DNA reads TGCGCCAGCAGCCCCTTGGGTAGCGGGAGAGGCGAGACCCAGTACTTC.

This clone was seen only a few times. The chain uses TRBV2 and TRBJ2-1; 11 bases are a match to TRBD2. The CDR3 runs 14 residues. From germline, CDR1 is SNHLY and CDR2 FYNNEI. With V trimmed by 6 bases and J by 11 bases, 9 bases remained unmatched. CDR3 protein: CASRLAGGPIKQFF. CDR3 in DNA: TGTGCCAGCAGGCTAGCGGGAGGTCCTATTAAGCAGTTCTTC.

This chain links TRBV7-9 with TRBJ2-5; 9 bases match TRBD1. This CDR3 has 15 residues. Trimming at V came to 5 bases and at J to 5 bases, leaving 9 bases not matched to a gene. Germline loops: CDR1 SEHNR, CDR2 FQNEAQ (reference sequence). This chain's CDR3 is CASSRSTGGGETQYF. The CDR3 bases are TGTGCCAGCAGCCGAAGCACAGGGGGCGGGGAGACCCAGTACTTC.

A few counts support this clone. The chain has TRBV2 and TRBJ2-2; the match to TRBD1 covers 10 bases. The trim removed 7 bases at V and 0 bases at J, leaving 8 bases unmatched. Germline CDR1 SNHLY, CDR2 FYNNEI. The length of the CDR3 is 17 residues. CDR3 in DNA: TGTGCCAGCATTCTGGACAGGGGGGTGGCGAACACCGGGGAGCTGTTTTTT. It encodes CASILDRGVANTGELFF.

This clone came up a few times. The genes are TRBV11-2 and TRBJ2-5; perhaps TRBD2 as D (5 bases). The CDR3 contains 13 residues. The germline V gene encodes CDR1 SGHAT and CDR2 FQNNGV. Trimming removed 5 bases at V and 5 bases at J, with 12 bases between. The CDR3 sequence is CASSAGERETQYF. The CDR3 nucleotides read TGTGCCAGCAGCGCCGGGGAGCGGGAGACCCAGTACTTC.

This clone occurred a few times. The chain carries TRBV10-3 and TRBJ2-1; the match to TRBD1 covers 7 bases. The germline V gene encodes CDR1 ENHRY and CDR2 SYGVKD. Trimming at V came to 3 bases and at J to 7 bases, leaving 6 bases not matched to a gene. The CDR3 runs to 14 residues. The CDR3 DNA reads TGTGCCATCAGTGAAGGGGGCTATCGGAATGAGCAGTTCTTC. Amino acid sequence: CAISEGGYRNEQFF.

This clone has just a few counts. V is TRBV14 and J is TRBJ2-5, with D perhaps matching TRBD2 (6 bases). This CDR3 comprises 15 residues. Per the germline V gene, CDR1 is SGHDN and CDR2 is FVKESK. V dropped 1 base and J dropped 5 bases, with 14 bases sitting between them. In DNA form, the CDR3 reads TGTGCCAGCAGCCAAGTGGCGGGGAGAGGGGAGACCCAGTACTTC. This codes for CASSQVAGRGETQYF.

This clone came up a few times. This chain connects TRBV18 to TRBJ2-1, with TRBD1 identical over 7 bases. The CDR3 is 13 residues long. V lost 9 bases to trimming and J lost 5 bases; unmatched junction nucleotides: 7. Germline CDR1 reads KGHSH; CDR2 reads LQKENI. CDR3 region: CASRQGSDNEQFF. In DNA form, the CDR3 reads TGTGCCAGTCGACAGGGAAGCGACAATGAGCAGTTCTTC.

This clone was detected only a few times. The chain couples TRBV9 to TRBJ1-3; 8 nucleotides align to TRBD1. Per the germline V gene, CDR1 is SGDLS and CDR2 is YYNGEE. After removal of 2 bases from V and 2 bases from J, the junction contained 3 bases not matched to a gene. This CDR3 is 15 amino acids long. CDR3 in DNA: TGTGCCAGCAGCGTGACGGACAGGGCTGGAAACACCATATATTTT. Amino acid sequence: CASSVTDRAGNTIYF.

This clone has just a few counts. The chain carries TRBV7-2 and TRBJ2-2; 13 bases agree with TRBD2. Germline-derived CDR1 and CDR2 are SGHTA and FQGNSA. V trimming: 5 bases; J trimming: 5 bases; junction bases outside the gene matches: 2. The CDR3 is 15 amino acids. The CDR3 coding sequence is TGTGCCAGCAGCCCGGGACTAGCGGGGACCGGGGAGCTGTTTTTT. This encodes CASSPGLAGTGELFF.

This clone was picked up a small number of times. The chain links TRBV5-1 to TRBJ2-2; D is possibly TRBD2 (5 bases). There are 16 residues in the CDR3. V lost 0 bases to trimming and J lost 6 bases, with 15 bases between them. Germline lookup yields CDR1 SGHRS and CDR2 YFSETQ. CDR3 sequence (DNA): TGCGCCAGCAGCTTGGCCGGGGTTATCCTGTCCGGGGAGCTGTTTTTT. It is translated as CASSLAGVILSGELFF.